A selection of T cell receptor beta chains follows, all from one sample in a study of shared clonotypes between healthy human individuals. Clones were read by immunoSEQ multiplex PCR, and TCRdb kept only the in-frame ones, dropping some. The table includes hundreds of thousands of clones, about four fifths detected once. The material sequenced was PBMCs. The receptors derive from a woman aged 40 to 50 in good health. Some clones in this sample may be carry-over from other donors' samples. CDR3s leave out the opening cysteine and the closing phenylalanine or tryptophan.

j_call | cdr3_length | v_call | cdr3_aa
TRBJ2-1 | 10 | TRBV4-2 | ASSQGSNEQF
TRBJ1-2 | 10 | TRBV9 | ASSGPGYGYT
TRBJ2-3 | 15 | TRBV5-1 | ASSFELRGVGTDTQY
TRBJ2-7 | 12 | TRBV10-1 | ASPRGTGGYEQY
TRBJ2-2 | 17 | TRBV7-3 | ASSPGLAGGPWSTGELF
TRBJ2-7 | 12 | TRBV18 | ASSPASGEPEQY
TRBJ2-7 | 8 | TRBV20-1 | SAIKSEQY
TRBJ1-4 | 13 | TRBV5-1 | ASSSGFATNEKLF
TRBJ1-2 | 13 | TRBV5-1 | ASSLGQGYLYGYT
TRBJ2-7 | 12 | TRBV18 | ASRQGLSSYEQY
TRBJ1-1 | 16 | TRBV7-3 | ASSLRGPGRGSNTEAF
TRBJ2-7 | 10 | TRBV10-3 | AIGQADREQY
TRBJ2-3 | 14 | TRBV7-9 | ASSPAGYPSTDTQY
TRBJ2-3 | 20 | TRBV14 | ASSHSVGLPTRGQRWTDTQY
NA | 12 | TRBV10-3 | ATRPQGATYEQY
TRBJ1-2 | 12 | TRBV18 | ASSAEGLTYGYT
TRBJ2-2 | 11 | TRBV19 | ASSITLSGELF
TRBJ2-5 | 9 | TRBV5-1 | ASSWSETQY
TRBJ2-3 | 13 | TRBV7-9 | ASSLVTGGTDTQY
TRBJ1-1 | 12 | TRBV6-4 | ASIERGSNTEAF
TRBJ2-4 | 12 | TRBV19 | ASSHGGSKNIQY
TRBJ1-1 | 12 | TRBV11-2 | ASTPEPVVTEAF
TRBJ1-1 | 12 | TRBV7-9 | ASSFQGQGFEAF
TRBJ2-2 | 11 | TRBV6-4 | ASSDRATGELF
TRBJ2-1 | 13 | TRBV28 | ASSLHSGVYNEQF
TRBJ2-7 | 13 | TRBV11-2 | ASSLGLASSYEQY
TRBJ2-7 | 15 | TRBV6-4 | ASRTVPRDRRFYEQY
TRBJ2-7 | 14 | TRBV7-9 | ASSQDEGQGVDEQY
TRBJ2-1 | 12 | TRBV6-6 | ASELAGGYNEQF
TRBJ2-7 | 13 | TRBV7-9 | ASSSRDRGVYEQY
TRBJ2-5 | 13 | TRBV29-1 | SVEDGAGPQETQY
TRBJ1-2 | 10 | TRBV30 | AWSVSGYGYT